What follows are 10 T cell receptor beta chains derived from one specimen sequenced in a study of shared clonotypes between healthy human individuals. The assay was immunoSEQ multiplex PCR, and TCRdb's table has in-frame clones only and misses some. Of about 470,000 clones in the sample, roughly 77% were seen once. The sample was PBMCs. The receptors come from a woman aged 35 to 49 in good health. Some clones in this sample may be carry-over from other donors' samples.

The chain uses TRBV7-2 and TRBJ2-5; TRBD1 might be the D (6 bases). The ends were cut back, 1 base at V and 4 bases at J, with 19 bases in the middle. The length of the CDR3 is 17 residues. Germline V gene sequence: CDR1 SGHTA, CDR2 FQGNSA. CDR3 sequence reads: CASSLVGPGAVLETQYF. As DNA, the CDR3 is TGTGCCAGCAGCTTAGTCGGTCCAGGGGCTGTTTTAGAGACCCAGTACTTC.

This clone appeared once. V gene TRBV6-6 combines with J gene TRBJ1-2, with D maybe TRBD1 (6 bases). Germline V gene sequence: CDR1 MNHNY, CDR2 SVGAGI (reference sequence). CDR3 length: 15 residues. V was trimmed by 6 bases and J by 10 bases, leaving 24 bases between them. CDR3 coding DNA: TGTGCCAGCAGGCCAGGGGTCGGGGGTGATAAAGACTACACCTTC. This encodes CASRPGVGGDKDYTF.

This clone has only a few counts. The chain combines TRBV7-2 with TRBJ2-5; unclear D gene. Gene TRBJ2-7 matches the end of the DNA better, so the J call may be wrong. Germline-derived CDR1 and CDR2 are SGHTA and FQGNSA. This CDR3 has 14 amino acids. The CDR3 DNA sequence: TGTGCCAGCAGCTTGTCTAGGGCAGCCTACGAGCAGTACTTC. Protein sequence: CASSLSRAAYEQYF.

CDR3 coding DNA: TGTGCCAGCAGTTTCCGGACGGGATACAATGAGCAGTTCTTC. This encodes CASSFRTGYNEQFF. The chain employs TRBV27 and TRBJ2-1; D possibly corresponds to TRBD2 (5 bases). With 3 bases removed from V and 4 bases from J, the gap between germline ends came to 10 bases. The CDR3 is made up of 14 amino acids. The germline CDR1 and CDR2 sequences are MNHEY and SMNVEV (reference sequence).

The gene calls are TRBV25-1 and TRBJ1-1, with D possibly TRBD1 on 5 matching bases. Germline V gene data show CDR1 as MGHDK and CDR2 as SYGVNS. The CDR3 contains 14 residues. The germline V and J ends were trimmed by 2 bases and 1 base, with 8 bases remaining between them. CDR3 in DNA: TGTGCCAGCAGTGAAAGGGGTGGGAACACTGAAGCTTTCTTT. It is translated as CASSERGGNTEAFF.

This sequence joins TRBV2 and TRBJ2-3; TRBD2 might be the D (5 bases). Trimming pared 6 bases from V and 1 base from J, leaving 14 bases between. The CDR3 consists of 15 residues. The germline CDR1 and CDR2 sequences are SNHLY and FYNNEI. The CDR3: CASSPSPAGTDTQYF. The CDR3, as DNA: TGTGCCAGCAGCCCTAGCCCTGCAGGCACAGATACGCAGTATTTT.

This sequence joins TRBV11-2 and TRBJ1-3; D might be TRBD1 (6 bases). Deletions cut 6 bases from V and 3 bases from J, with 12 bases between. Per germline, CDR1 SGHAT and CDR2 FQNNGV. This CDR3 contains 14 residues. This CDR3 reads CASRAPGVGNTIYF. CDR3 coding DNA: TGTGCCAGCAGAGCCCCAGGGGTTGGAAACACCATATATTTT.

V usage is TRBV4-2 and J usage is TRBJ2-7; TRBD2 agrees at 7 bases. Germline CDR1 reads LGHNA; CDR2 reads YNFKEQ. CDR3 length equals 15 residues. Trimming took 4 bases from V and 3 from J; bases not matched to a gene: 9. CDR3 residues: CASSPTAGGSYEQYF. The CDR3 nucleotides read TGTGCCAGCAGCCCCACGGCGGGCGGGAGCTACGAGCAGTACTTC.

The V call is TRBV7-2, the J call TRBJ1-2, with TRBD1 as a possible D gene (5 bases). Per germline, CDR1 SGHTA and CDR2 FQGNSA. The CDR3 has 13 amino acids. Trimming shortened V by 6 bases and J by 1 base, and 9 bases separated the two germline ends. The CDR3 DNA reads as TGTGCCAGCAGACGACAGCTTAACTATGGCTACACCTTC. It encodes CASRRQLNYGYTF.

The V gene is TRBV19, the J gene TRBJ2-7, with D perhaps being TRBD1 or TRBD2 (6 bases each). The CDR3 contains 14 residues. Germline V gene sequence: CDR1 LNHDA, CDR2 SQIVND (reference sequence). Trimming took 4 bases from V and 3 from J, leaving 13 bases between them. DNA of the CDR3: TGTGCCAGTAGTACCCGAGGGGGAGGCTACGAGCAGTACTTC. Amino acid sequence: CASSTRGGGYEQYF.